This is a list of T cell receptor beta chains from one sample in a study of beta chain features in type 1 diabetes. Measured with immunoSEQ multiplex PCR; TCRdb has only the in-frame clones, and not every one. The sample carries 200,000 to 300,000 clones, just over 20% recorded once. The sequencing sample was made of naive CD4+ T cells from blood. The source of these receptors is a woman in her 40s with type 1 diabetes. Each CDR3 is given without its conserved first and last residue. The order of the fields is J gene, V gene, clone size, CDR3 length, CDR3 protein. Clone size is not always given. Where it is, it says once, few, many or a class for expanded clones.

TRBJ2-7	TRBV15	few	11	ATSRDQGGEQY
TRBJ2-2	TRBV30	few	15	AWSAGPRGFNTGELF
TRBJ1-2	TRBV6-5	NA	13	ASSYGTGPDYGYT
TRBJ1-1	TRBV9	NA	11	ASSQGLNTEAF
TRBJ1-1	TRBV7-9	few	12	ASSLAEGRTEAF
TRBJ2-2	TRBV2	NA	15	ASSGMGQGSLTGELF
TRBJ2-1	TRBV19	NA	12	ASSIPGLYNEQF
TRBJ2-3	TRBV11-2	few	13	ASSLGGTETDTQY
TRBJ2-1	TRBV30	few	12	AWSVLASGDEQF
TRBJ2-3	TRBV7-2	few	13	ASSWGGTSTDTQY
TRBJ2-7	TRBV15	few	14	ATSSGVEQALYEQY
TRBJ1-5	TRBV5-1	few	11	ASSLQGNQPQH
TRBJ2-1	TRBV4-2	NA	15	ASSQGVSDRGKYEQF
TRBJ1-1	TRBV7-2	NA	12	ASSPWTGETEAF
TRBJ2-1	TRBV7-2	few	12	ASSSGGDYNEQF
TRBJ1-4	TRBV23-1	NA	13	ASSPWDRGREKLF
TRBJ2-3	TRBV5-4	few	12	ASSLGQGGDTQY
TRBJ2-3	TRBV7-9	NA	13	ASSLRGDPTDTQY
TRBJ1-5	TRBV19	NA	12	ASSSDGGNQPQH
TRBJ2-7	TRBV5-4	NA	14	ASSLEAGRSSYEQY
TRBJ1-5	TRBV4-1	few	12	ASSRDGTPRPQH
TRBJ1-5	TRBV19	few	10	ASRSGNQPQH
TRBJ1-1	TRBV30	NA	10	AWEEVNTEAF